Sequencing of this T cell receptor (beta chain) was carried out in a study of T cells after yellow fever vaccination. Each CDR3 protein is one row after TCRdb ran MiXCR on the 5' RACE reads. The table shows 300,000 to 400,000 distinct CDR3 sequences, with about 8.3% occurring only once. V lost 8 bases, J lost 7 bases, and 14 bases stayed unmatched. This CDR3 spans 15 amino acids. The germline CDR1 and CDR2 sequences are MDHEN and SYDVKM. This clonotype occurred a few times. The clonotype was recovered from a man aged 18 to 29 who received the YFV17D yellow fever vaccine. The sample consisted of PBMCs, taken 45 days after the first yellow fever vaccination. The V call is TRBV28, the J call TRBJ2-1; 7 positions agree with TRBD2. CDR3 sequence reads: CASLRGRGAGNEQFF. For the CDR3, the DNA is TGTGCCAGCCTCCGGGGGAGGGGCGCGGGAAATGAGCAGTTCTTC.